Listed below are T cell receptor beta chains from one sample, sequenced in a study of identical twins. Using its own MiXCR run on the 5' RACE reads, TCRdb lists one record per CDR3 protein. Of 1.5 million to 2 million distinct CDR3 sequences in the sample, 32% were seen once. Sequencing input: cord blood. The receptor source for this set is a newborn girl in good health. Each CDR3 is given with its conserved first and last residue. The D gene is left open where the match is weak. Size is omitted from some rows. Given values are once, few, many or a class for expanded clones.

TRBJ2-3 TRBV7-2 TRBD2 few CASSLGGLARYTQYF TGTGCCAGCAGCTTGGGAGGACTAGCGCGGTATACGCAGTATTTT
TRBJ2-2 TRBV29-1 TRBD1 few CSVEGGTGGTGELFF TGCAGCGTTGAAGGAGGGACAGGGGGCACCGGGGAGCTGTTTTTT
TRBJ2-7 TRBV7-8 TRBD1 . CASSPGQGAFNEQYF TGTGCCAGCAGCCCCGGGCAGGGGGCGTTCAACGAGCAGTACTTC
TRBJ2-7 TRBV11-2 TRBD1 . CASRQTPGTGRNEQYF TGTGCCAGCAGACAGACCCCCGGGACAGGGCGGAATGAGCAGTACTTC
TRBJ2-1 TRBV5-1 . . CASGLDHNEQFF TGCGCCAGCGGGCTGGACCACAATGAGCAGTTCTTC
TRBJ2-7 TRBV20-1 . . CSARGPLGYYEQYF TGCAGTGCTAGGGGGCCCTTGGGCTACTACGAGCAGTACTTC
TRBJ2-5 TRBV12-3/TRBV12-4 . . CASSLDGRATQYF TGTGCCAGCAGTTTGGATGGTCGGGCGACCCAGTACTTC
TRBJ2-4 TRBV28 . few CSSSSLLVRRSVPSDRNIQYF TGTTCCAGCAGTTCCCTCCTAGTGAGACGGTCGGTTCCCTCGGATAGAAACATTCAGTACTTC
TRBJ2-2 TRBV12-5 . . CASGWGLSNTGELFF TGTGCTAGTGGTTGGGGACTTTCGAACACCGGGGAGCTGTTTTTT
TRBJ2-5 TRBV12-3/TRBV12-4 TRBD2 few CASSISGGQNNEQYF TGTGCCAGCAGTATTAGCGGGGGGCAGAACAATGAGCAGTACTTC
TRBJ1-5 TRBV6-1 . many CASSDRGSQPQHF TGTGCCAGCAGTGATAGGGGGTCTCAGCCCCAGCATTTT
TRBJ1-6 TRBV5-1 TRBD1 few CASSLANRGSSYNSPLHF TGCGCCAGCAGCTTGGCCAACAGGGGAAGCTCCTATAATTCACCCCTCCACTTT
TRBJ1-6 TRBV18 TRBD1 once CASSPRTGDSPLHF TGTGCCAGCTCACCAAGGACAGGGGATTCACCCCTCCACTTT
TRBJ2-1 TRBV5-1 . . CASSLVPAQSSYNEQFF TGCGCCAGCAGCTTGGTGCCAGCGCAAAGCTCCTACAATGAGCAGTTCTTC
TRBJ2-5 TRBV4-1 . few CASSQKGAGETQYF TGCGCCAGCAGCCAGAAGGGTGCTGGGGAGACCCAGTACTTC
TRBJ1-1 TRBV5-1 TRBD1 . CASSTGQGPNTEAFF TGCGCCAGCAGCACGGGACAGGGCCCGAACACTGAAGCTTTCTTT
TRBJ1-2 TRBV5-4 . few CASSLAGDYTF TGTGCCAGCAGCTTGGCCGGGGACTACACCTTC
TRBJ2-7 TRBV20-1 . few CSARADSRYRYEQYF TGCAGTGCTCGGGCGGACAGCAGGTATCGGTACGAGCAGTACTTC
TRBJ2-7 TRBV18 TRBD2 few CASSRTSVRSYEQYF TGTGCCAGCTCCCGAACTAGCGTTCGCTCCTACGAGCAGTACTTC
TRBJ1-4 TRBV20-1 TRBD1 . CSARDPLVIDRGPEKLFF TGCAGTGCTAGAGATCCCCTTGTAATAGACAGGGGGCCTGAAAAACTGTTTTTT
TRBJ1-5 TRBV27 . few CASSLFGGAHQPQHF TGTGCCAGCAGTTTATTTGGGGGGGCACATCAGCCCCAGCATTTT
TRBJ2-2 TRBV3-1 TRBD1 . CATRTGGGELFF TGTGCCACTAGGACAGGGGGCGGGGAGCTGTTTTTT
TRBJ1-2 TRBV4-1 TRBD1 few CASSQAGQARYTF TGCGCCAGCAGCCAGGCGGGACAGGCCCGCTACACCTTC
TRBJ1-2 TRBV6-6 . many CASSTGTLTGNNGYTF TGTGCCAGCAGTACTGGGACCCTCACAGGGAATAACGGCTACACCTTC
TRBJ1-1 TRBV3-1 . few CASSQDRRWPNTEAFF TGTGCCAGCAGCCAAGATCGGAGGTGGCCCAACACTGAAGCTTTCTTT
TRBJ1-4 TRBV5-5 . . CASSIRPDLNNEKLFF TGTGCCAGCTCCATTCGACCAGATTTAAATAATGAAAAACTGTTTTTT
TRBJ2-7 TRBV20-1 . . CSARDPGSSPYEQYF TGCAGTGCTAGAGACCCGGGATCCTCCCCCTACGAGCAGTACTTC
TRBJ2-1 TRBV12-5 TRBD2 few CASGSGTSPNEQFF TGTGCTAGTGGTTCCGGGACTAGCCCCAATGAGCAGTTCTTC
TRBJ1-1 TRBV12-3/TRBV12-4 . few CASRPTGPLPRNTEAFF TGTGCCAGCAGACCTACAGGGCCCCTCCCGAGGAACACTGAAGCTTTCTTT
TRBJ2-6 TRBV23-1 . few CASSQSDSFSGANVLTF TGCGCCAGCAGTCAATCGGACAGTTTTTCTGGGGCCAACGTCCTGACTTTC
TRBJ2-7 TRBV11-2 TRBD2 . CASSPSGTISYNEQYF TGTGCCAGCAGCCCTAGCGGAACGATCTCCTACAATGAGCAGTACTTC
TRBJ2-1 TRBV2 . . CAGSERGWVRRFWDSSYNEQFF TGTGCCGGCAGTGAAAGGGGTTGGGTTCGCCGTTTTTGGGATAGCTCCTACAATGAGCAGTTCTTC
TRBJ1-4 TRBV29-1 . . CSVNGLNEKLFF TGCAGCGTTAATGGGCTTAATGAAAAACTGTTTTTT
TRBJ2-7 TRBV21-1 . . CASSPRTGHLYF TGTGCCAGCAGCCCCCGGACAGGACACTTGTACTTC
TRBJ1-1 TRBV20-1 . . CSARTALNTEAFF TGCAGTGCTAGAACAGCTCTGAACACTGAAGCTTTCTTT
TRBJ2-3 TRBV28 TRBD1 few CASSFSLRQGATDTQYF TGTGCCAGCAGTTTTTCGCTCCGACAGGGGGCAACAGATACGCAGTATTTT
TRBJ2-2 TRBV7-9 . . CASSFRDTFTGELFF TGTGCCAGCAGCTTCAGAGACACCTTCACCGGGGAGCTGTTTTTT
TRBJ2-4 TRBV28 . few CASSLPAAKNIQYF TGTGCCAGCAGTCTCCCGGCGGCCAAAAACATTCAGTACTTC
TRBJ1-6 TRBV20-1 . . CSAQSAGGNSPLHF TGCAGTGCTCAATCCGCCGGGGGGAATTCACCCCTCCACTTT
TRBJ2-3 TRBV20-1 TRBD1 . CSATWTGSADTQYF TGCAGTGCTACTTGGACAGGTTCCGCAGATACGCAGTATTTT
TRBJ1-1 TRBV9 . . CASSAIATGGEAFF TGTGCCAGCAGCGCCATAGCGACAGGCGGGGAAGCTTTCTTT
TRBJ2-4 TRBV28 . . CASSFGVKGRAKNIQYF TGTGCCAGCAGTTTTGGGGTTAAGGGAAGGGCCAAAAACATTCAGTACTTC
TRBJ2-1 TRBV3-1 . . CASSQGGKLYNEQFF TGTGCCAGCAGCCAAGGCGGGAAGCTATACAATGAGCAGTTCTTC
TRBJ2-2 TRBV3-1 . few CASSQGDRELFF TGTGCCAGCAGCCAAGGGGATCGGGAGCTGTTTTTT
TRBJ2-5 TRBV20-1 . . CSVGGTDIQETQYF TGCAGTGTGGGGGGGACAGATATACAAGAGACCCAGTACTTC
TRBJ2-3 TRBV14 TRBD1 few CASSRDSPLEYF TGTGCCAGCAGCCGGGACAGCCCCCTGGAGTATTTT
TRBJ2-1 TRBV7-2 . few CASSPKVGYNEQFF TGTGCCAGCAGCCCGAAGGTAGGCTACAATGAGCAGTTCTTC
TRBJ2-1 TRBV14 TRBD2 . CASSSGIHNEQFF TGTGCCAGCAGCAGCGGGATCCACAATGAGCAGTTCTTC
TRBJ1-2 TRBV4-2 TRBD1 . CASSSHRGDGYTF TGTGCCAGCAGCTCCCACAGGGGGGATGGCTACACCTTC
TRBJ2-2 TRBV5-1 . few CASSLDRGRNTGELFF TGTGCCAGCAGCTTAGATCGGGGGCGGAACACCGGGGAGCTGTTTTTT
TRBJ1-2 TRBV9 TRBD1 few CASSPRPGQGGDYGYTF TGTGCCAGCAGCCCAAGGCCGGGACAGGGGGGGGACTATGGCTACACCTTC
TRBJ2-6 TRBV28 . few CASSFSGPSGANVLTF TGTGCCAGCAGTTTCTCCGGTCCCTCTGGGGCCAACGTCCTGACTTTC
TRBJ2-5 TRBV20-1 TRBD2 . CSARGGASGSIETQYF TGCAGTGCTAGAGGCGGGGCTAGCGGGAGTATAGAGACCCAGTACTTC
TRBJ2-7 TRBV10-3 . . CAISESKGTYEQYF TGTGCCATCAGTGAGTCAAAGGGCACCTACGAGCAGTACTTC
TRBJ2-3 TRBV29-1 . few CSVWPSGTDTQYF TGCAGCGTTTGGCCTAGCGGCACAGATACGCAGTATTTT
TRBJ2-3 TRBV12-3/TRBV12-4 TRBD2 . CASSSRMRGGLAGMESTDTQYF TGTGCCAGCAGTTCCCGAATGCGGGGTGGACTAGCAGGAATGGAGTCCACAGATACGCAGTATTTT
TRBJ2-7 TRBV21-1 . few CASSTETSGRSYEQYF TGTGCCAGCAGCACCGAGACTAGCGGGAGGTCCTACGAGCAGTACTTC
TRBJ2-7 TRBV14 . . CASSHYRDNEQYF TGTGCCAGCAGCCACTACAGGGACAATGAGCAGTACTTC
TRBJ1-1 TRBV15 . few CATSREGGLDTEAFF TGTGCCACCAGCAGAGAAGGGGGGTTGGACACTGAAGCTTTCTTT